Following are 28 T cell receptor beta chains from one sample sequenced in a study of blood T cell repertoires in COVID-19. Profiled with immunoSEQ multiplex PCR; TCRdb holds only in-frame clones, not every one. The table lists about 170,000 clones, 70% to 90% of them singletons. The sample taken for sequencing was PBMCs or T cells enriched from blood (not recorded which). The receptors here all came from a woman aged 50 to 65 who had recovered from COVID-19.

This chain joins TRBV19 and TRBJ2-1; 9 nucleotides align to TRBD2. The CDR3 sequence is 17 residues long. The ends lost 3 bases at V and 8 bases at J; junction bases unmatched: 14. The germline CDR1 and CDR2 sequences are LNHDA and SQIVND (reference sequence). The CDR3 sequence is CASSILPKAGGGDEQFF. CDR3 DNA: TGTGCCAGTAGTATTCTCCCTAAAGCGGGAGGCGGGGATGAGCAGTTCTTC.

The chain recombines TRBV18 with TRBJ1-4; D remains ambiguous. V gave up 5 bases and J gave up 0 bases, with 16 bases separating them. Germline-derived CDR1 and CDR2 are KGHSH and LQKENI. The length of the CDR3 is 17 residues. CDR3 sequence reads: CASSFMADLATNEKLFF. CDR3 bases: TGTGCCAGCTCATTCATGGCAGATCTTGCAACTAATGAAAAACTGTTTTTT.

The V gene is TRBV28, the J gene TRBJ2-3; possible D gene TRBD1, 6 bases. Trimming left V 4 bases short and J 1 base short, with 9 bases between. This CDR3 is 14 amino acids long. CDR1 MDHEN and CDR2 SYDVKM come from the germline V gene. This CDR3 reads CASSSPGGTDTQYF. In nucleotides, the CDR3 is TGTGCCAGCAGTTCCCCAGGGGGCACAGATACGCAGTATTTT.

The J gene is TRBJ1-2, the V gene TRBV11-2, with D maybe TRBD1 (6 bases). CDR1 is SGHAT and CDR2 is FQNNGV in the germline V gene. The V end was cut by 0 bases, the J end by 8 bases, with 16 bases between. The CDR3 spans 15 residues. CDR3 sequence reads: CASSLDGGWWRGYTF. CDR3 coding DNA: TGTGCCAGCAGCTTAGATGGGGGCTGGTGGAGAGGCTACACCTTC.

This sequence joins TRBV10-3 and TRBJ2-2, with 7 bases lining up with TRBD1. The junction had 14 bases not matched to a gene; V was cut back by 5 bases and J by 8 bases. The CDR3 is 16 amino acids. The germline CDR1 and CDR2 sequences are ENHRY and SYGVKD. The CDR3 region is CAISHESTGPGGELFF. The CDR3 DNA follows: TGTGCCATCAGTCACGAGTCGACAGGGCCTGGGGGGGAGCTGTTTTTT.

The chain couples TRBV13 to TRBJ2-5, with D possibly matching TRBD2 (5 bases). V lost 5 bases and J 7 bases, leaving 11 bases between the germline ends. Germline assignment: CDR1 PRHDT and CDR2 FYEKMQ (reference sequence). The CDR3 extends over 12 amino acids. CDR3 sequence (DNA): TGTGCCAGCAGCACGACTACTCGGACCCAGTACTTC. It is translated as CASSTTTRTQYF.

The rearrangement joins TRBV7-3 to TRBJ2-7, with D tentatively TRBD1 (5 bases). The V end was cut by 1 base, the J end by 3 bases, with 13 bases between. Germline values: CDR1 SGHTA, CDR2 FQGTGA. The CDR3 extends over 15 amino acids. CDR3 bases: TGTGCCAGCAGCTTAAGAGCAGGGATTGACTACGAGCAGTACGTC. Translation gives CASSLRAGIDYEQYV.

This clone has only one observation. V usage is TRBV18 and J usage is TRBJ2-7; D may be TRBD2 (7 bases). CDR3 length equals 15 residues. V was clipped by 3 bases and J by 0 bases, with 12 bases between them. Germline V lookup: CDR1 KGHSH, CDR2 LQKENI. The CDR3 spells CASSPGGLLSYEQYV. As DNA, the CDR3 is TGTGCCAGCTCACCCGGGGGGCTCCTCTCCTACGAGCAGTACGTC.

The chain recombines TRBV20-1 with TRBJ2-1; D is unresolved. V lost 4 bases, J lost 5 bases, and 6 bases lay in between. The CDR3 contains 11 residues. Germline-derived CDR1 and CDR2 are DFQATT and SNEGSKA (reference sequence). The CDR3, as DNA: TGCAGTGCTATCCTTCACAATGAGCAGTTCTTC. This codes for CSAILHNEQFF.

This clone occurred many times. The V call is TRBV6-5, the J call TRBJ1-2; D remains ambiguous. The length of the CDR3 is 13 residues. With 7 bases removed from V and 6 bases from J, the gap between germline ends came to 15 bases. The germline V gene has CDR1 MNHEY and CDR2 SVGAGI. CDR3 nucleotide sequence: TGTGCCAGCACTCCATCAGGTTTCGATGGCTACACCTTC. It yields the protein CASTPSGFDGYTF.

The CDR3 DNA reads TGTGCCAGTAGTATAGATCGCAGGGGGCGTAATGAAAAACTGTTTTTT. This encodes CASSIDRRGRNEKLFF. The chain links TRBV19 to TRBJ1-4, with TRBD1 identical over 8 bases. Germline V gene sequence: CDR1 LNHDA, CDR2 SQIVND (reference sequence). The length of the CDR3 is 16 residues. Trimming removed 0 bases from V and 4 bases from J; junction bases left unmatched: 4. Looking up the rest from reference TRBV19 and TRBJ1-4 gives the full variable domain: DGGITQSPKYLFRKEGQNVTLSCEQNLNHDAMYWYRQDPGQGLRLIYYSQIVNDFQKGDIAEGYSVSREKKESFPLTVTSAQKNPTAFYLCASSIDRRGRNEKLFFGSGTQLSVL.

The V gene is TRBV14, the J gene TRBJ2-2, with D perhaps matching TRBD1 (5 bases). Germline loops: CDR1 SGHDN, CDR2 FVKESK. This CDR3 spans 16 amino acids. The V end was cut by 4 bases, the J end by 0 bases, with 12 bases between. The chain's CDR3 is CASSPYTGPNTGELFF. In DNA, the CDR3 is TGTGCCAGCAGCCCATACACAGGTCCGAACACCGGGGAGCTGTTTTTT.

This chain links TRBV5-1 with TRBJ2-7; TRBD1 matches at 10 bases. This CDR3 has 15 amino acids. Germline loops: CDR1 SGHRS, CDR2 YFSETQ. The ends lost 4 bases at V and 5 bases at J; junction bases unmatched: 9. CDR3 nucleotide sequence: TGCGCCAGCAGCCCCTGGGGGACAGGGGATCACGAGCAGTACGTC. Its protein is CASSPWGTGDHEQYV.

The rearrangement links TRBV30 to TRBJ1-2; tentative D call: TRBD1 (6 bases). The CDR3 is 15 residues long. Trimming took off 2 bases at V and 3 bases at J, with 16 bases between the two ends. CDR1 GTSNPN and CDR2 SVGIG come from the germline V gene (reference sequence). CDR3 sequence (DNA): TGTGCCTGGAGTCTCTCCCAGGGGTCCGACTATGGCTACACCTTC. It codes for CAWSLSQGSDYGYTF.

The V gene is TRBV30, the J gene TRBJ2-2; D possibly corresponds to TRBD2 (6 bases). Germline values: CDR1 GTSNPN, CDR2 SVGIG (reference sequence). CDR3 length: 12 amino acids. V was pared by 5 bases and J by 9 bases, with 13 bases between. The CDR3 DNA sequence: TGTGCCTGGGGGGGGACCGCCAGGGAGCTGTTTTTT. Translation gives CAWGGTARELFF.

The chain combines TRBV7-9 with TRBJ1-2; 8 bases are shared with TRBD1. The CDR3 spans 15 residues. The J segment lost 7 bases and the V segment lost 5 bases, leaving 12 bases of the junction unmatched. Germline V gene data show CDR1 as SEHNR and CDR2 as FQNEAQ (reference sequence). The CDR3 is CASSPHSTGERGYTF. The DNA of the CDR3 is TGTGCCAGCAGCCCTCACTCGACAGGGGAACGTGGCTACACCTTC.

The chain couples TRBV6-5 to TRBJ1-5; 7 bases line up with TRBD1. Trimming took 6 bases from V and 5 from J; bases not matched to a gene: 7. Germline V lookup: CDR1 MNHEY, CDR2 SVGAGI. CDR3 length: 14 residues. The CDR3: CASSQTGVYQPQHF. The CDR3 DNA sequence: TGTGCCAGCAGCCAAACAGGGGTTTATCAGCCCCAGCATTTT.

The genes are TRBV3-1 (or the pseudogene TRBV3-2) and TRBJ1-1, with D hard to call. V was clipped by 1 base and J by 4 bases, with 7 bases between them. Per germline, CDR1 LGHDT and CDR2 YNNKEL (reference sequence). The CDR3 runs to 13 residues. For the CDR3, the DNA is TGTGCCAGCAGCCAAGTTGGGCCCACTGAAGCTTTCTTT. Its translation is CASSQVGPTEAFF.

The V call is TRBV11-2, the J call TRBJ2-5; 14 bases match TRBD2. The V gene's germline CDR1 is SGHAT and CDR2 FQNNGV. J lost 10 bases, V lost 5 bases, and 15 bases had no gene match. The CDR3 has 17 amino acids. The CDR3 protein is CASSPAGYGTSGGGQYF. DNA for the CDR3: TGTGCCAGCAGCCCAGCCGGCTACGGGACTAGCGGGGGAGGCCAGTACTTC.

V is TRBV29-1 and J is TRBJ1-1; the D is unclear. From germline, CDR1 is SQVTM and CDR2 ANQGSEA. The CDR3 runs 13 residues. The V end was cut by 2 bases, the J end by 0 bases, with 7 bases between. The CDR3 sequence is CSVERSVNTEAFF. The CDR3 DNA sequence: TGCAGCGTTGAACGGTCCGTGAACACTGAAGCTTTCTTT.

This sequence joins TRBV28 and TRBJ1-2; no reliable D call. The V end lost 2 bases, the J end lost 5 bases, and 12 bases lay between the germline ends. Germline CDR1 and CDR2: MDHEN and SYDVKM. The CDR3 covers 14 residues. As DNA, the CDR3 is TGTGCCAGCAGTTTAGAGGGAAAGGAGTATGGCTACACCTTC. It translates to CASSLEGKEYGYTF.

CDR3: CASSAWTGRNQPQHF. CDR3 nucleotide sequence: TGTGCCAGCAGTGCCTGGACAGGGAGGAATCAGCCCCAGCATTTT. This chain connects TRBV2 to TRBJ1-5, with 8 bases that match TRBD1. Germline values: CDR1 SNHLY, CDR2 FYNNEI. Trimming removed 4 bases from V and 4 bases from J; junction bases left unmatched: 6. This CDR3 comprises 15 residues.

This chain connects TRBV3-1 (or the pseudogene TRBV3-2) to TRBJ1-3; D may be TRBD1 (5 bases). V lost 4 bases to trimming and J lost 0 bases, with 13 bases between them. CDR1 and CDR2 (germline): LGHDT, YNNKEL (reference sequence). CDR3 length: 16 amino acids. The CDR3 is CASSLGTGLSGNTIYF. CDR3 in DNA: TGTGCCAGCAGCCTTGGCACAGGCCTCTCTGGAAACACCATATATTTT.

The CDR3 loop is CASTEGGLRAFF. The CDR3 nucleotides read TGTGCCAGCACCGAAGGCGGGCTCCGAGCTTTCTTT. The chain has TRBV12-3 or TRBV12-4 and TRBJ1-1; D gene unclear. V dropped 7 bases and J dropped 10 bases, with 16 bases sitting between them. The CDR3 totals 12 residues.

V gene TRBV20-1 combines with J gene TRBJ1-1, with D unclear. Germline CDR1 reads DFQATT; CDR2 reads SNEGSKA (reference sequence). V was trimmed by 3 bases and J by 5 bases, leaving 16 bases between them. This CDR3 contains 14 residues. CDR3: CSASSLTPGTEAFF. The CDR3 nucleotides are TGCAGTGCTAGTTCTTTAACCCCGGGGACTGAAGCTTTCTTT.

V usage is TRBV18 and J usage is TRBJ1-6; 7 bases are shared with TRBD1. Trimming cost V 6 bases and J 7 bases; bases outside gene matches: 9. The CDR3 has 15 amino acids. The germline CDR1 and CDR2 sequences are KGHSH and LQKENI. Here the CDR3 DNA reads TGTGCCAGCTCTCCCACTCGGGACAGAAATTCACCCCTCCACTTT. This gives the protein CASSPTRDRNSPLHF.

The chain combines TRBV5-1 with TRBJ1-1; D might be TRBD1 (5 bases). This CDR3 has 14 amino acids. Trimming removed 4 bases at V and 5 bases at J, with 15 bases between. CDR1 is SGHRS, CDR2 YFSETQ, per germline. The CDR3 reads CASSGAGGGTEAFF. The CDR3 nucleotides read TGCGCCAGCAGCGGGGCCGGGGGAGGTACTGAAGCTTTCTTT.

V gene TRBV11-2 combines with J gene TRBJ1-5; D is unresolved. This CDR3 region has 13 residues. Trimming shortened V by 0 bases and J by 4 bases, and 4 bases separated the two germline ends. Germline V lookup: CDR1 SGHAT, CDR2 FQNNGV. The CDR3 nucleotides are TGTGCCAGCAGCTTAGAACAGAATCAGCCCCAGCATTTT. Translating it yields CASSLEQNQPQHF.